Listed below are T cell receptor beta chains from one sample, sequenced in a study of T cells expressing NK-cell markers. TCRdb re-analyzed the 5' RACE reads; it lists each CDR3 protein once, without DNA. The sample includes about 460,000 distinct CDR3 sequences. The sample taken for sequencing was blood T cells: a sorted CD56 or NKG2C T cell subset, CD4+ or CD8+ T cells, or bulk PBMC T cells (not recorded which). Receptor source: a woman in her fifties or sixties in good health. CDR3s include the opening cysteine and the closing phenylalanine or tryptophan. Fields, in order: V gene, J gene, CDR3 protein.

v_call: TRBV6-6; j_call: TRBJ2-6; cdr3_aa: CASSPVEGSGANVLTF
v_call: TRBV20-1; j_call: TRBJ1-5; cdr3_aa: CSARDKTGGIMSNQPQHF
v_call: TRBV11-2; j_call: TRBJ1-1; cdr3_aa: CASSLIGGARAEAFF
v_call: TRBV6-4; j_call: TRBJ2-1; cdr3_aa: CASSRSGRAFDEQFF
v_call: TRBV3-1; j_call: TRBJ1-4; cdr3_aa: CASSQTYRNEKLFF
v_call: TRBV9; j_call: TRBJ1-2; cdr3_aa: CASSVGYRGHGYTF
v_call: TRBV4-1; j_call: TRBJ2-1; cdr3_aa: CASSLMSNNEQFF
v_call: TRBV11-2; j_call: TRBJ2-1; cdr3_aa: CASSLGPAGGVNEQFF
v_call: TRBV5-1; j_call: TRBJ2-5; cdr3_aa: CASSVRLASYQETQYF
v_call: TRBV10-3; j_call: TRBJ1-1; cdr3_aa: CAISNRDRGTEAFF
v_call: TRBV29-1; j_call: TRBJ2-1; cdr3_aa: CSVQLAGGVNEQFF
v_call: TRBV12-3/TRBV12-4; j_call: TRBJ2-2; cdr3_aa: CASSSLGDPGELFF
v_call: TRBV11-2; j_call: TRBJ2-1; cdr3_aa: CASSWGTGLINEQFF
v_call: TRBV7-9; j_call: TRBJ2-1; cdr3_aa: CASSLRTLQGLADNEQFF
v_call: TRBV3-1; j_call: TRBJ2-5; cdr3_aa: CASSPIAPSSNEETQYF
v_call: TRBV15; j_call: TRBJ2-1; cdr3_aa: CATSLRVPSYNEQFF
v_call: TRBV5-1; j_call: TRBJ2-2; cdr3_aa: CASSDVVGGELFF
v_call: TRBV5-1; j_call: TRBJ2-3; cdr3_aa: CAQAGSSTDTQYF
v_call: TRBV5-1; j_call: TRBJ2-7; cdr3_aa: CASSFFRSGRGSSYEQYF
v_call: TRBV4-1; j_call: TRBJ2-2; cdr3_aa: CASSQRELAGGPTGELFF
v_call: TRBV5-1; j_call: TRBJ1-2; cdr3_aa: CASSLSQTNYGYTF
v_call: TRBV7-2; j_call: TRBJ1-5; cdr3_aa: CASSSGTGAGQPQHF
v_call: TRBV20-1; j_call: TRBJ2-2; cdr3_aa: CSARVTEANTGELFF
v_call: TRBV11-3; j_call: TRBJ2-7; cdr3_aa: CASSSPRRSPYEQYF
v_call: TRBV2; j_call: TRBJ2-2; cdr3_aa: CASRPGTSITGELFF
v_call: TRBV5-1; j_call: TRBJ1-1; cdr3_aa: CASSLEAVPSWSFF
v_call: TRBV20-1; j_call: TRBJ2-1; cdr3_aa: CSARENSGRINEQFF
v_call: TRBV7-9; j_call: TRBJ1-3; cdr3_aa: CASSWISFISGNTIYF
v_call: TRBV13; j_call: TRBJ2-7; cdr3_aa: CASSSSGSASYEQYF
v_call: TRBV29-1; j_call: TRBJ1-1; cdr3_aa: CSVEWGGTEAFF
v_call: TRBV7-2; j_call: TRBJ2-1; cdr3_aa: CASSSVGDEQFF
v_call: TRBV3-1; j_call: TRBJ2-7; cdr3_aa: CASQGRGVYEQYF
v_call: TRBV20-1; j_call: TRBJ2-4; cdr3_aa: CSARLDTVTKNIQYF
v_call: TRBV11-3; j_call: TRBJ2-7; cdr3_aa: CASSLGRSEQYF
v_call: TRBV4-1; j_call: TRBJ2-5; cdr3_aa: CASSPYRGAETQYF
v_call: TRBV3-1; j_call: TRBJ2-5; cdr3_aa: CASRSRRFQETQYF
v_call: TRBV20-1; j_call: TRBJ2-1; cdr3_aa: CSALGQGYNEQFF
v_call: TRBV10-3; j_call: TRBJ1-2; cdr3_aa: CAISVAENYGYTF
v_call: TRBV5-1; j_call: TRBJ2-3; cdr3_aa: CASSLSGHSTDTQYF
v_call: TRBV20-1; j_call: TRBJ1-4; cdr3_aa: CSARDSGPMGVGEKLFF
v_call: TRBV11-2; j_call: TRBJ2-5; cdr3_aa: CASSLGASALGETQYF